The 15 T cell receptor beta chains below all came from one sample that was sequenced in a study of blood T cells in healthy people across ages (dated by TCRdb to between 2014 and 2017). The library was prepared using 5' RACE. This sample was sequenced with an Illumina HiSeq 2500. A second PCR of roughly 6 to 12 cycles was run with a J-beta primer mix and a sample-barcoded 5' primer. The raw public data were reprocessed by TCRdb itself: fastp quality trimming at Q25, MiXCR clonotype calling, in-frame beta chains only. Merged by CDR3 protein, the rows form single entries marked with the most common genes and DNA. This sample holds some 640,000 distinct CDR3 sequences; approximately 30% were observed only once. The ten most abundant clones make up 15% to 19% of the sample. The sequencing sample was made of blood. The source of these receptors is a woman aged 80 or over in good health.

This clonotype was counted many times. The genes are TRBV28 and TRBJ2-3; 8 bases align to TRBD1. The CDR3 covers 16 residues. Per the germline V gene, CDR1 is MDHEN and CDR2 is SYDVKM. The ends lost 5 bases at V and 2 bases at J; junction bases unmatched: 9. The CDR3 sequence is CASSGTGTGITDTQYF. The CDR3 region has the DNA TGTGCCAGCAGTGGTACCGGGACAGGAATCACAGATACGCAGTATTTT.

This chain connects TRBV20-1 to TRBJ2-5; D gene uncertain. Germline CDR1 DFQATT, CDR2 SNEGSKA (reference sequence). The CDR3 extends over 10 amino acids. V lost 5 bases and J lost 4, with 5 bases in between. This CDR3 is CSASAETQYF. Here the CDR3 DNA reads TGCAGTGCTTCTGCAGAGACCCAGTACTTC.

This clonotype was counted between two and nine times. The V call is TRBV20-1, the J call TRBJ1-1, with no clear D. The CDR3 covers 10 residues. CDR1 and CDR2 (germline): DFQATT, SNEGSKA (reference sequence). Between the trimmed V and J ends, which lost 5 bases and 5 bases, there was a span of 6 bases. DNA for the CDR3: TGCAGTGCTGTTCGGACTGAAGCTTTCTTT. It encodes CSAVRTEAFF.

This clonotype was seen many times. The rearrangement links TRBV29-1 to TRBJ2-7, with D tentatively TRBD1 or TRBD2 (5 bases each). Trimming shortened V by 7 bases and J by 0 bases, and 13 bases separated the two germline ends. This CDR3 comprises 13 residues. Germline V gives CDR1 SQVTM, CDR2 ANQGSEA. The CDR3 DNA is TGCAGCGCTAGGGACGGAGACTCCTACGAGCAGTACTTC. Its protein is CSARDGDSYEQYF.

This chain connects TRBV11-2 to TRBJ1-3; 8 positions match TRBD1. CDR1 and CDR2 from the germline V gene are SGHAT and FQNNGV. Trimming removed 2 bases from V and 0 bases from J; junction bases left unmatched: 0. The CDR3 totals 15 residues. CDR3 sequence (DNA): TGTGCCAGCAGCTTACAGGGGGCCTCTGGAAACACCATATATTTT. It encodes CASSLQGASGNTIYF.

Many counts were recorded for this clonotype. The chain uses TRBV7-9 and TRBJ1-6; D unresolved. CDR1 SEHNR and CDR2 FQNEAQ come from the germline V gene (reference sequence). V was cut by 1 base and J by 8 bases, with 12 bases left in between. CDR3 length: 15 residues. Here the CDR3 DNA reads TGTGCCAGCAGCTTAGTCGACGGCCCCTATTCACCCCTCCACTTT. This gives the protein CASSLVDGPYSPLHF.

This clonotype was observed many times. Here the CDR3 DNA reads TGCAGTGCTAGAGACCGGGACAGGGAGTGGAAAGAGACCCAGTACTTC. Translation gives CSARDRDREWKETQYF. The rearrangement joins TRBV20-1 to TRBJ2-5; TRBD1 agrees at 9 bases. Germline V gene sequence: CDR1 DFQATT, CDR2 SNEGSKA (reference sequence). Trimming at V came to 0 bases and at J to 3 bases, leaving 8 bases not matched to a gene. The CDR3 extends over 16 amino acids.

This clonotype was recorded many times. The chain links TRBV7-9 to TRBJ2-7; D assignment may be TRBD1 or TRBD2 (5 bases each). With 5 bases removed from V and 2 bases from J, the gap between germline ends came to 10 bases. Germline V lookup: CDR1 SEHNR, CDR2 FQNEAQ (reference sequence). The CDR3 consists of 13 residues. The CDR3: CASSPRDAYEQYF. The CDR3 DNA sequence: TGTGCCAGCAGCCCTCGGGACGCCTACGAGCAGTACTTC.

There are many counts of this clonotype. The rearrangement links TRBV7-2 to TRBJ2-5; D is possibly TRBD1 or TRBD2 (5 bases each). Trimming pared 5 bases from V and 5 bases from J, leaving 12 bases between. The CDR3 extends over 13 amino acids. Germline CDR1 is SGHTA and CDR2 is FQGNSA. The CDR3 here is CASSRDPWETQYF. CDR3 in DNA: TGTGCCAGCAGCCGGGACCCGTGGGAGACCCAGTACTTC.

This clonotype has ten or more counts. This rearrangement joins TRBV11-1 to TRBJ2-1, with D perhaps assigned TRBD1 or TRBD2 (6 bases each). Germline V gene data show CDR1 as SGHAT and CDR2 as FQDESV (reference sequence). The CDR3 sequence is 13 residues long. Trimming removed 3 bases at V and 6 bases at J, with 9 bases between. CDR3: CASSLRGANEQFF. For the CDR3, the DNA is TGTGCCAGCAGCTTGAGGGGGGCCAATGAGCAGTTCTTC.

The CDR3 nucleotides are TGCAGTGCTACCGACCGCACAGGGCGAGCCTTAGCTTTCTTT. Protein product: CSATDRTGRALAFF. The chain combines TRBV20-1 with TRBJ1-1, with D possibly matching TRBD1 (6 bases). Germline V gene data show CDR1 as DFQATT and CDR2 as SNEGSKA (reference sequence). The CDR3 has 14 residues. Trimming took off 4 bases at V and 10 bases at J, with 22 bases between the two ends.

This clonotype was recorded at least ten times. The gene calls are TRBV15 and TRBJ1-2; D remains ambiguous. Trimming cost V 1 base and J 7 bases, with 7 bases left between them. This CDR3 spans 12 amino acids. Germline CDR1 and CDR2: LNHNV and YYDKDF (reference sequence). Written as DNA, the CDR3 is TGTGCCACCAGCAGAGGAGGGATTGGCTACACCTTC. Its protein product is CATSRGGIGYTF.

In the case of this clonotype: This may be a read error: a much more frequent sequence differs by one nucleotide. The J gene is TRBJ2-1, the V gene TRBV7-2; TRBD1 matches at 11 bases. The CDR3 has 16 amino acids. The germline V gene encodes CDR1 SGHTA and CDR2 FQGNSA. The CDR3 region has the DNA TGTGCCGGCAGCTTAGCGGGACAGGGGGGATACAATGAGCAGTTCTTC. Translating it yields CAGSLAGQGGYNEQFF.

There are many counts of this clonotype. The chain links TRBV7-2 to TRBJ2-5; the D gene is possibly TRBD2 (5 bases). The V end lost 6 bases, the J end lost 2 bases, and 19 bases lay between the germline ends. This CDR3 region has 16 residues. Germline V gene data show CDR1 as SGHTA and CDR2 as FQGNSA. The CDR3 DNA follows: TGTGCCAGCAGGACTCTAAGCGGTTGGAGACAAGAGACCCAGTACTTC. It specifies CASRTLSGWRQETQYF.

This clonotype was detected ten times or more. The chain joins TRBV7-3 to TRBJ2-6, with 8 bases aligning to TRBD1. This CDR3 has 17 residues. With V trimmed by 7 bases and J by 0 bases, 8 bases remained unmatched. CDR1 SGHTA and CDR2 FQGTGA come from the germline V gene. Written as DNA, the CDR3 is TGTGCCAGCAAGGAGGCAGGGGGCCTCTCTGGGGCCAACGTCCTGACTTTC. Its translation is CASKEAGGLSGANVLTF.